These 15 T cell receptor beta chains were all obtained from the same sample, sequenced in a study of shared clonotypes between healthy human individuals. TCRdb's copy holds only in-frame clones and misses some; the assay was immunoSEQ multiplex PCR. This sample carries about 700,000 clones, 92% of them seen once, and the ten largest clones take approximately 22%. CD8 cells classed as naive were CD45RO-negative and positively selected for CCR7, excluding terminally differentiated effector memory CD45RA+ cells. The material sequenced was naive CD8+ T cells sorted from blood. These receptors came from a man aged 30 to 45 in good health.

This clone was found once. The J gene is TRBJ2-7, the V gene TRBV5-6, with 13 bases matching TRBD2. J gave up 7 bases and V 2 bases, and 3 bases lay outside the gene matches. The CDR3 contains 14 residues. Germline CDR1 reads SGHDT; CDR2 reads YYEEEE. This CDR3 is CASSLPGLAGEQYF. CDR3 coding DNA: TGTGCCAGCAGCTTACCGGGACTAGCGGGGGAGCAGTACTTC.

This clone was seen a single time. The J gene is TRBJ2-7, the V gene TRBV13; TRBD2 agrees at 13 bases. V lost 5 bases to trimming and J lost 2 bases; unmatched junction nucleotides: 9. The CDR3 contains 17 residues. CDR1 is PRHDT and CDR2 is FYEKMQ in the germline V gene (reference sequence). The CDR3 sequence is CASSRGTSGTPTYEQYF. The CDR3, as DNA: TGTGCCAGCAGCCGAGGGACTAGCGGGACCCCTACCTACGAGCAGTACTTC.

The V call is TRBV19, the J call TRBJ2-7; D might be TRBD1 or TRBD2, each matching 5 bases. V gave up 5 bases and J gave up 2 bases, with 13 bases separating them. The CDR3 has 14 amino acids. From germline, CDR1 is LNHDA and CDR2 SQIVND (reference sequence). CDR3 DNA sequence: TGTGCCAGTAGTTGGGGGAAGGGCCCCTACGAGCAGTACTTC. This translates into CASSWGKGPYEQYF.

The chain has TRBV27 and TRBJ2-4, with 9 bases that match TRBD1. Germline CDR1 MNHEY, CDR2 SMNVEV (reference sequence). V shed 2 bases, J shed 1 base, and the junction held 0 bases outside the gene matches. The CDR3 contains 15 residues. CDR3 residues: CASSLDRGAKNIQYF. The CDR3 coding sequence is TGTGCCAGCAGTTTAGACAGGGGGGCCAAAAACATTCAGTACTTC.

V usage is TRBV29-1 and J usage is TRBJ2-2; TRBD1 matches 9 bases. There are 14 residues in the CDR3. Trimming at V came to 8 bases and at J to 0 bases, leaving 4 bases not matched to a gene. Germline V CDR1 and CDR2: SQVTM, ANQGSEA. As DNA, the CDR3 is TGCAGCTACGGACAGGGGTCGAACACCGGGGAGCTGTTTTTT. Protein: CSYGQGSNTGELFF.

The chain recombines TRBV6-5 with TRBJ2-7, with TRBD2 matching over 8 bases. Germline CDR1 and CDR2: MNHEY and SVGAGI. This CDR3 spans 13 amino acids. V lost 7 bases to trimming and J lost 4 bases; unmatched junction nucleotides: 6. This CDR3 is CASKQLAAYEQYF. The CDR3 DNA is TGTGCCAGCAAACAACTAGCGGCATACGAGCAGTACTTC.

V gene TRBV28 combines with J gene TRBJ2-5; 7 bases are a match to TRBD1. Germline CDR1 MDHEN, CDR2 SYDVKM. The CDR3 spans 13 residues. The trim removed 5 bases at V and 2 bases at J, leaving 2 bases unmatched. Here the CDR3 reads CASSMGQQETQYF. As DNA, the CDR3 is TGTGCCAGCAGTATGGGACAGCAAGAGACCCAGTACTTC.

The CDR3 spells CASSPSYTRIYEQYF. In nucleotides, the CDR3 is TGTGCCAGCTCACCGTCGTATACCCGAATCTACGAGCAGTACTTC. The V call is TRBV18, the J call TRBJ2-7; D remains unclear. There are 15 residues in the CDR3. Germline CDR1 reads KGHSH; CDR2 reads LQKENI. Trimming left V 3 bases short and J 3 bases short, with 15 bases between.

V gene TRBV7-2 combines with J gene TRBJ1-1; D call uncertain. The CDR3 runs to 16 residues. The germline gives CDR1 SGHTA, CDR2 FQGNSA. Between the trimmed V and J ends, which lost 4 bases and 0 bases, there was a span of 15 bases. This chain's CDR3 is CASSSRSRGMNTEAFF. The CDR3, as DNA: TGTGCCAGCAGCTCTCGATCTCGGGGTATGAACACTGAAGCTTTCTTT.

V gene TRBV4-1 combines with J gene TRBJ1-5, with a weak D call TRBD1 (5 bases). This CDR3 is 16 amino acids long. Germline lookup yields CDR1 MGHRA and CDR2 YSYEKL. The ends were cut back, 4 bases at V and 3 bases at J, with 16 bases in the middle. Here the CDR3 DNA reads TGCGCCAGCAGCCCCACGTTCGCAGGGACCAATCAGCCCCAGCATTTT. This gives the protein CASSPTFAGTNQPQHF.

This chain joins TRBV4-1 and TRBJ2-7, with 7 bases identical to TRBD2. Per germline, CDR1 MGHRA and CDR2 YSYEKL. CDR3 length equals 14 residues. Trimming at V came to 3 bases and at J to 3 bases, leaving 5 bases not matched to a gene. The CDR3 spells CASSQPGTNYEQYF. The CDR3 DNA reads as TGCGCCAGCAGCCAGCCCGGGACTAACTACGAGCAGTACTTC.

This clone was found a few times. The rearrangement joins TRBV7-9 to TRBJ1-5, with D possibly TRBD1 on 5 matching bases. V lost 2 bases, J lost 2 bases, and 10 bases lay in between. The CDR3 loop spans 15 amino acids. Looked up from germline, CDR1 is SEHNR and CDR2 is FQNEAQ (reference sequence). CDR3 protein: CASSLQGVGNQPQHF. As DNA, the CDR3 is TGTGCCAGCAGCTTACAGGGAGTGGGCAATCAGCCCCAGCATTTT.

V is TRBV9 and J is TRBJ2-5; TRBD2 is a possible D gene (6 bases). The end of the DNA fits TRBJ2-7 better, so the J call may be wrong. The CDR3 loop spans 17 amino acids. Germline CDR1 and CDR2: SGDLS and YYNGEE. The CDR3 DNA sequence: TGTGCCAGCAGGTCCCGGGCTAGCGAGATACGGGCGGGCGAGCAGTACTTC. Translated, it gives CASRSRASEIRAGEQYF.

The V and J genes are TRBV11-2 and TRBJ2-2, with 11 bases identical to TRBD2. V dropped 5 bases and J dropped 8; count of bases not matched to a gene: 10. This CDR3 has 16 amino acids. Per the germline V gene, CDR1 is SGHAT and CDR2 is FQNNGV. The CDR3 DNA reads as TGTGCCAGCAGCCATACCACTAGCGGGAGATCTGGGGAGCTGTTTTTT. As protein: CASSHTTSGRSGELFF.

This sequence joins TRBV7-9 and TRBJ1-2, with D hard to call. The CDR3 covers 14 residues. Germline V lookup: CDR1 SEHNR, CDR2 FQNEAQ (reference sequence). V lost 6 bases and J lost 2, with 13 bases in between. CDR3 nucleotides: TGTGCCAGCAGTTCTACCGGAGGGAACTATGGCTACACCTTC. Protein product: CASSSTGGNYGYTF.